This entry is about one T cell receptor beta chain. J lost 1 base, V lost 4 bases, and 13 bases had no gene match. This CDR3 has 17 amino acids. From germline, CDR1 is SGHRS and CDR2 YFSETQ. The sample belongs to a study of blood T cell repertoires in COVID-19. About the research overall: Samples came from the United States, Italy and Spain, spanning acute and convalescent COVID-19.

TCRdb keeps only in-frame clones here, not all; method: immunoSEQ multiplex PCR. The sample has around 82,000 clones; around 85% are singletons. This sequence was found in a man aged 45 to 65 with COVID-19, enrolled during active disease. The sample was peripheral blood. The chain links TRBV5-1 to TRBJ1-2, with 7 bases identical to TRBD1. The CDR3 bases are TGCGCCAGCAGCCCGATTGGTGGGACAGAACTTAACTATGGCTACACCTTC. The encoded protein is CASSPIGGTELNYGYTF.